Following are 3 T cell receptor beta chains from one sample sequenced in a study of cytomegalovirus exposure and HLA in healthy donors (dated by TCRdb to about 2017). The library was obtained by the immunoSEQ multiplex PCR assay. The multiplex PCR relied on a mix of 60 forward primers for TCR Vbeta segments and 13 reverse primers for TCR Jbeta segments. Sourced from immuneACCESS, this table was stored by TCRdb with only in-frame sequences that have V and J called. A share of the clones is absent; for the studies checked, an unresolved V gene accounts for under half, and the remainder has no known explanation. The sample records 150,000 to 200,000 clones, roughly 74% of which are singletons. The ten most abundant clones make up approximately 2% of the sample. The source material was PBMCs. These receptors came from a woman in her 30s in good health and CMV-seronegative.

CDR3 coding DNA: TGCGCCAGCAGCCGCAGGGTGAACACTGAAGCTTTCTTT. Its protein product is CASSRRVNTEAFF. The chain links TRBV4-1 to TRBJ1-1, with D possibly being TRBD1 (5 bases). The V and J ends lost 4 bases and 0 bases respectively, with 6 bases between them. The germline gives CDR1 MGHRA, CDR2 YSYEKL. The CDR3 length is 13 residues.

The chain couples TRBV7-3 to TRBJ2-2; D is perhaps TRBD2 (5 bases). Deletions cut 1 base from V and 2 bases from J, with 11 bases between. In germline, CDR1 is SGHTA, CDR2 FQGTGA. This CDR3 has 16 residues. The CDR3 loop is CASSLSGGLNTGELFF. In DNA, the CDR3 is TGTGCCAGCAGCTTAAGCGGCGGGCTTAACACCGGGGAGCTGTTTTTT.

This clone was seen a single time. This sequence joins TRBV19 and TRBJ1-4; tentative D call: TRBD1 (6 bases). Per the germline V gene, CDR1 is LNHDA and CDR2 is SQIVND (reference sequence). V dropped 4 bases and J dropped 7 bases, with 16 bases sitting between them. This CDR3 comprises 15 residues. The CDR3 nucleotides read TGTGCCAGTAGTAGACCGGGGACATTGTCTGAAAAACTGTTTTTT. It encodes CASSRPGTLSEKLFF.